The count of the clone carrying this TCR beta chain is one. Libraries were prepared by immunoSEQ multiplex PCR; TCRdb keeps only in-frame clonotypes and omits some of them. The table records under 400,000 clones, roughly 86% of them present only once. The sample belongs to a study of blood T cell repertoires in COVID-19. The germline gives CDR1 KGHDR, CDR2 SFDVKD. The CDR3 spans 15 residues. V was cut by 2 bases and J by 0 bases, with 6 bases left in between. The sequence was obtained from a young woman with COVID-19, enrolled during active disease. The chain has TRBV24-1 and TRBJ1-4, with D possibly matching TRBD1 (5 bases). Input material: peripheral blood. DNA of the CDR3: TGTGCCACCAGTGATTCAGGGACAACTAATGAAAAACTGTTTTTT. It codes for CATSDSGTTNEKLFF.